Shown below are 8 T cell receptor beta chains from a single sample sequenced in a study of blood T cell repertoires in COVID-19. TCRdb keeps only in-frame clones here, not all; method: immunoSEQ multiplex PCR. This table holds about 56,000 clones, approximately 80% found once. The sample taken for sequencing was peripheral blood. The receptor source for this set is a woman of 80 years or more with acute or convalescent COVID-19.

The V and J genes are TRBV18 and TRBJ1-1; D not resolved. The CDR3 has 16 amino acids. Germline CDR1 KGHSH, CDR2 LQKENI. Trimming shortened V by 5 bases and J by 0 bases, and 16 bases separated the two germline ends. In DNA, the CDR3 is TGTGCCAGCTCATCGGGGATTCGGAGAATGAACACTGAAGCTTTCTTT. This sequence encodes CASSSGIRRMNTEAFF.

The chain uses TRBV5-6 and TRBJ1-3, with 7 bases matching TRBD1. In germline, CDR1 is SGHDT, CDR2 YYEEEE. The ends lost 4 bases at V and 4 bases at J; junction bases unmatched: 11. This CDR3 is 16 amino acids long. CDR3 amino acids: CASSVTGVGSGNTIYF. For the CDR3, the DNA is TGTGCCAGCAGCGTTACAGGGGTAGGATCAGGAAACACCATATATTTT.

In DNA form, the CDR3 reads TGTGCCAGCAGTGGTGAGGGTGGCCAGCCCCAGCATTTT. It is translated as CASSGEGGQPQHF. The chain is built from TRBV7-2 and TRBJ1-5; no clear D gene. Deletions cut 6 bases from V and 7 bases from J, with 13 bases between. Germline-derived CDR1 and CDR2 are SGHTA and FQGNSA. The CDR3 contains 13 residues.

The chain combines TRBV5-1 with TRBJ1-5; a weak D match, TRBD1 (5 bases). Germline CDR1 and CDR2: SGHRS and YFSETQ. The length of the CDR3 is 15 residues. Trimming removed 4 bases at V and 6 bases at J, with 17 bases between. CDR3 in DNA: TGCGCCAGCAGCCCCGGGCCGGCGGGGGGTCAGCCCCAGCATTTT. Its protein product is CASSPGPAGGQPQHF.

The chain joins TRBV19 to TRBJ2-7; TRBD2 might be the D (7 bases). The germline gives CDR1 LNHDA, CDR2 SQIVND (reference sequence). CDR3 length: 15 amino acids. V lost 5 bases, J lost 2 bases, and 16 bases lay in between. As DNA, the CDR3 is TGTGCCAGTAGTTTGGGGGCGCGGGGGCCCTACGAGCAGTACTTC. It specifies CASSLGARGPYEQYF. Full variable domain (remainder filled in from reference TRBV19 and TRBJ2-7): DGGITQSPKYLFRKEGQNVTLSCEQNLNHDAMYWYRQDPGQGLRLIYYSQIVNDFQKGDIAEGYSVSREKKESFPLTVTSAQKNPTAFYLCASSLGARGPYEQYFGPGTRLTVT.

CDR3 region: CASSLGSKVRDRANQPQHF. CDR3 DNA: TGTGCCAGCAGCTTGGGCTCGAAGGTCCGGGACAGGGCCAATCAGCCCCAGCATTTT. The chain carries TRBV5-4 and TRBJ1-5; TRBD1 matches 9 bases. V gave up 0 bases and J gave up 3 bases; unmatched junction bases: 13. CDR1 and CDR2 (germline): SGHNT, YYREEE (reference sequence). The CDR3 has 19 amino acids.

The chain links TRBV29-1 to TRBJ2-7; 11 bases line up with TRBD1. CDR3 length: 14 amino acids. Germline lookup yields CDR1 SQVTM and CDR2 ANQGSEA. With 1 base clipped from V and 2 bases from J, the junction kept 1 base outside the gene matches. The CDR3 protein is CSVEGTGGPYEQYF. Written as DNA, the CDR3 is TGCAGCGTTGAAGGGACAGGGGGCCCCTACGAGCAGTACTTC.

Written as DNA, the CDR3 is TGTGCCAGCAGCCAGGGGGGGATAGAGACCCAGTACTTC. This translates into CASSQGGIETQYF. The genes are TRBV3-1 (or the pseudogene TRBV3-2) and TRBJ2-5, with TRBD2 matching 7 bases. CDR1 LGHDT and CDR2 YNNKEL come from the germline V gene (reference sequence). With 3 bases clipped from V and 4 bases from J, the junction kept 2 bases outside the gene matches. The CDR3 sequence is 13 residues long.